This T cell receptor beta chain was obtained from a study of persistence of HIV-infected CD4 T cells. Looked up from germline, CDR1 is SGHRS and CDR2 is YFSETQ. CDR3 size: 15 residues. V lost 0 bases to trimming and J lost 15 bases; unmatched junction nucleotides: 7. With regard to this clone: Its antigen remains unknown.

This was the immunoSEQ version 4 assay in survey mode. Data came from immunoSEQ multiplex PCR; TCRdb stores just in-frame clones and leaves some out. The data show 40,000 to 55,000 clones, about 88% seen once. Study-level results: TCRbeta richness was lower in CMV- and Gag-responding cells than in anti-CD3/anti-CD28-responding cells. Antigen-responding cells were enriched for degenerate expanded CDR3beta sequences.

Nonspecific anti-CD3/anti-CD28 bead stimulation represents the broad CD4+ T cell repertoire. Sorting of responding CD4+ T cells relied on upregulated CD40 ligand together with CD69. For around 17 hours, CD8-depleted PBMCs received anti-CD28/CD49d costimulation, a CD40-blocking antibody and enfuvirtide. The TCR was taken from an adult woman with HIV who was CMV-seropositive. The chain links TRBV5-1 to TRBJ2-1; TRBD2 matches at 15 bases. This specimen was CD4+ T cells sorted from PBMCs after 18-hour stimulation, taken from a patient who received antiretroviral therapy. CDR3: CASSLELGTSGGWFF. The CDR3 nucleotides read TGCGCCAGCAGCTTGGAGTTAGGGACTAGCGGGGGGTGGTTCTTC.